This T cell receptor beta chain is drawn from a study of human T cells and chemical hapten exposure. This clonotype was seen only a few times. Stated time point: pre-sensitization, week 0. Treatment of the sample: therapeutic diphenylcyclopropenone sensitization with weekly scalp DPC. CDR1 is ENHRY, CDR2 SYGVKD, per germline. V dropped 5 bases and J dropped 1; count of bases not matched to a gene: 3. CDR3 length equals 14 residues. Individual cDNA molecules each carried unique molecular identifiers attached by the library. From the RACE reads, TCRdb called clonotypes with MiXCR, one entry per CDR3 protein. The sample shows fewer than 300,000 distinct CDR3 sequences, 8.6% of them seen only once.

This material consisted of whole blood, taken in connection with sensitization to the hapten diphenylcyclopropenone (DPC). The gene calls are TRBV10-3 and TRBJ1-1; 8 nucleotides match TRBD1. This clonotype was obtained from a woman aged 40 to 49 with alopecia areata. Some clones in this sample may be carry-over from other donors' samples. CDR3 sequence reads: CAISLQGENTEAFF. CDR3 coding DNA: TGTGCCATCAGTTTACAGGGGGAGAACACTGAAGCTTTCTTT.